This T cell receptor beta chain was profiled in a study of tumor and adjacent non-tumor tissue in lung cancer. About the research overall: Patients were aged about 30 to 80, 10 men and about five women, stage I to III. Samples averaged roughly 4 million productive TCRbeta reads each.

As to this clonotype: A much larger clone lies a single base off, so this may be a read error.

The library came from three nested PCR rounds adapted from ARM-PCR protocols. In TCRdb, the multiplex PCR reads were re-called with MiXCR into one record per CDR3 protein. The table records tens of thousands of distinct CDR3 sequences, about 66% of them present only once. This sample's RNA came from whole unsorted tissue. Newly diagnosed lung cancer patients had thoracic surgery in China, August–November 2014, without prior chemotherapy. Germline-derived CDR1 and CDR2 are LGHNA and YNFKEQ. This CDR3 is 16 amino acids long. The specimen sequenced was lung tumor tissue. The V call is TRBV4-2, the J call TRBJ1-4; D is uncertain. The sequence derives from a man aged 55 to 70 with non-small cell lung cancer. The CDR3, as DNA: TGTGACAGCAGCCAAGTGGCGTTGGGAGCTAATGGAAAACTGTTTTTT. This translates into CDSSQVALGANGKLFF.